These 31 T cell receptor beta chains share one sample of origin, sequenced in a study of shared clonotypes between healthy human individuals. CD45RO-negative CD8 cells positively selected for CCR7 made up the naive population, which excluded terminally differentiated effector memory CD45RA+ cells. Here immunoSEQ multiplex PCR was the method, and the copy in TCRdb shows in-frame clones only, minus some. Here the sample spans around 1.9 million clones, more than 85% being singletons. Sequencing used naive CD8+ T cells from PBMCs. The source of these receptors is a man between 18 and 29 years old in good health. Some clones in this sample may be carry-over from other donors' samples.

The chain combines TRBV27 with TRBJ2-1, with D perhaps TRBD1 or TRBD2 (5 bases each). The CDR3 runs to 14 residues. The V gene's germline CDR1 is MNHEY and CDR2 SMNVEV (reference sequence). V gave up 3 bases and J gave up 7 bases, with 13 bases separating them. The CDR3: CASSLTGAQNEQFF. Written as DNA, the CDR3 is TGTGCCAGCAGTTTGACCGGGGCCCAAAATGAGCAGTTCTTC.

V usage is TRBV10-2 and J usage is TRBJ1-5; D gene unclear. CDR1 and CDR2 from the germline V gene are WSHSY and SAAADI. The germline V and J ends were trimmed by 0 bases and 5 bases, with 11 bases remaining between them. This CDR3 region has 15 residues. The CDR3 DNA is TGCGCCAGCAGTGAGTCTGGGTTTAGAGATCAGCCCCAGCATTTT. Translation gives CASSESGFRDQPQHF.

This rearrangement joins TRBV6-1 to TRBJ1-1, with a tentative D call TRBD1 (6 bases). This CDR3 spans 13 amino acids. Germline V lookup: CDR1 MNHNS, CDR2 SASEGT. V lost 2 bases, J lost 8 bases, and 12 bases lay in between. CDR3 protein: CASSELRGGEAFF. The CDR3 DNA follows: TGTGCCAGCAGTGAATTGCGAGGGGGAGAAGCTTTCTTT.

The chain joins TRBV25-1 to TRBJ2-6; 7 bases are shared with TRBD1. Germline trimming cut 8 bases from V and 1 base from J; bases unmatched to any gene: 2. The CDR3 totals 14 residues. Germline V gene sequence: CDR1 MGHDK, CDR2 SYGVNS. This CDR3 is CASSTGSGANVLTF. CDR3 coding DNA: TGTGCCAGCTCGACAGGGTCTGGGGCCAACGTCCTGACTTTC.

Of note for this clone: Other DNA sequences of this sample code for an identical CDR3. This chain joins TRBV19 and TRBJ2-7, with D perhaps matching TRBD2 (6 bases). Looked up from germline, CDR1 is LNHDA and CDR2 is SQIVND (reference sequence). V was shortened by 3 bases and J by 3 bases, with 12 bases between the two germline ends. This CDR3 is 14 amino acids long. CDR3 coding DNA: TGTGCCAGTAGTATTCGGGGGAGCGGCTACGAGCAGTACTTC. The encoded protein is CASSIRGSGYEQYF.

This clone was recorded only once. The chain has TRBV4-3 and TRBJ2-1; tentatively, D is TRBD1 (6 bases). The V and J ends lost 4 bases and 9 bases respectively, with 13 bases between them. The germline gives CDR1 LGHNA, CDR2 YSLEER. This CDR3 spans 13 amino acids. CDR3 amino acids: CASSPGQGLEQFF. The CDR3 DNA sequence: TGCGCCAGCAGCCCCGGGCAGGGGCTTGAGCAGTTCTTC.

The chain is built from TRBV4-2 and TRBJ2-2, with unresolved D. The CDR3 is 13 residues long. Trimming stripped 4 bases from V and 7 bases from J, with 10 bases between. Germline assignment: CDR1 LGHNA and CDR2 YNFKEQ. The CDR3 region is CASSLLTFGELFF. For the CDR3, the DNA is TGTGCCAGCAGCCTATTGACGTTCGGGGAGCTGTTTTTT.

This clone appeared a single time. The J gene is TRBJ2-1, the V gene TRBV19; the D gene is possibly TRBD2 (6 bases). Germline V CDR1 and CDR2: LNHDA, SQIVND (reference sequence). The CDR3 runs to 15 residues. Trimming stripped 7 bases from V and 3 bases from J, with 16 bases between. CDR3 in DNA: TGTGCCAGTATGGTCACTAGCAACTACTACAATGAGCAGTTCTTC. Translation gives CASMVTSNYYNEQFF.

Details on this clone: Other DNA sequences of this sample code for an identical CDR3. The CDR3 is CASSLSSSTEAFF. The DNA for the CDR3 is TGTGCCAGCAGTTTATCGAGCAGCACTGAAGCTTTCTTT. V is TRBV27 and J is TRBJ1-1; no clear D. The CDR3 contains 13 residues. CDR1 and CDR2 from the germline V gene are MNHEY and SMNVEV (reference sequence). V was shortened by 0 bases and J by 4 bases, with 6 bases between the two germline ends.

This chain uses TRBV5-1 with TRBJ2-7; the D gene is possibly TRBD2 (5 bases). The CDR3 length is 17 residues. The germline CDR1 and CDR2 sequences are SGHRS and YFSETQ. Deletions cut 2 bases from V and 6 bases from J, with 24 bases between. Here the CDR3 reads CASSFPNRSGSTTEQYF. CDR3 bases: TGCGCCAGCAGCTTTCCGAATCGCTCGGGATCCACTACCGAGCAGTACTTC. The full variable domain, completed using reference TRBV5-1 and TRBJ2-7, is KAGVTQTPRYLIKTRGQQVTLSCSPISGHRSVSWYQQTPGQGLQFLFEYFSETQRNKGNFPGRFSGRQFSNSRSEMNVSTLELGDSALYLCASSFPNRSGSTTEQYFGPGTRLTVT.

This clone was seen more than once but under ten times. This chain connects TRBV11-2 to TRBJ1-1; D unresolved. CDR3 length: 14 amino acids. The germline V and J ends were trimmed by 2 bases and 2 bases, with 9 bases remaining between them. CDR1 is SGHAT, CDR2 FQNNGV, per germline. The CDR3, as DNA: TGTGCCAGCAGCTTATTCCGCAGCAACACTGAAGCTTTCTTT. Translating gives CASSLFRSNTEAFF.

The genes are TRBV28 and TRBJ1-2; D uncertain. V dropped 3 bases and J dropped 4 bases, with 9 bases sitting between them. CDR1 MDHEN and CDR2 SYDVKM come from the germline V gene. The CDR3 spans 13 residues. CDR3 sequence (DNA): TGTGCCAGCAGTTTGATCAGGTCCTATGGCTACACCTTC. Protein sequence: CASSLIRSYGYTF.

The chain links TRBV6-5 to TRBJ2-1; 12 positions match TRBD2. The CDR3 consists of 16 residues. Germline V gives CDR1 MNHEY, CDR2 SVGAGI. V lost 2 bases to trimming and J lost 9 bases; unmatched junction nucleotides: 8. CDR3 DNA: TGTGCCAGCAGTTACAAGGGACTAGCGGGCTACGGTGAGCAGTTCTTC. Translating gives CASSYKGLAGYGEQFF.

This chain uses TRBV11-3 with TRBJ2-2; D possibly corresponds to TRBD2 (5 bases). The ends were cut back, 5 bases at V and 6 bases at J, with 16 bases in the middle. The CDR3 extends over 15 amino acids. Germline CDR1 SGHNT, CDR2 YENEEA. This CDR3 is CASSHPASHPGELFF. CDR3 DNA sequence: TGTGCCAGCAGCCACCCCGCTAGCCACCCCGGGGAGCTGTTTTTT.

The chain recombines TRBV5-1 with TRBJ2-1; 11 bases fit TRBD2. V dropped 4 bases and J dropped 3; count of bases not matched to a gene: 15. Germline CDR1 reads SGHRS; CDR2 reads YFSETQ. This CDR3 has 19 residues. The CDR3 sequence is CASSPTGVLAGVHYNEQFF. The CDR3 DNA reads TGCGCCAGCAGCCCGACAGGGGTACTAGCGGGAGTGCACTACAATGAGCAGTTCTTC.

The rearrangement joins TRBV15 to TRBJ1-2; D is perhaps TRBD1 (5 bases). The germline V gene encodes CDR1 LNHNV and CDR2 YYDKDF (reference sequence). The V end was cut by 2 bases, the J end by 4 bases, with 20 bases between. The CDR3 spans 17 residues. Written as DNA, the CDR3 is TGTGCCACCAGCAGATCTAAGACGCGGGAGGGGAGCTATGGCTACACCTTC. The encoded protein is CATSRSKTREGSYGYTF.

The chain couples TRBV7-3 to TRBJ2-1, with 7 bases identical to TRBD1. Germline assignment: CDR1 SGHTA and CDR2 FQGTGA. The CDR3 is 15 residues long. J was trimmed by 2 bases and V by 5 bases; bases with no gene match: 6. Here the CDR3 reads CASSPRDRTYNEQFF. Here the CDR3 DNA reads TGTGCCAGCAGCCCCCGGGACAGAACCTACAATGAGCAGTTCTTC.

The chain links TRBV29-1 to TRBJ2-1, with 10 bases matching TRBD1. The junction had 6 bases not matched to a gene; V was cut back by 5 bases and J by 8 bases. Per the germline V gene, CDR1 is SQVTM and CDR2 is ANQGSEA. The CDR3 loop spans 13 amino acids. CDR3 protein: CSVRQGAGDEQFF. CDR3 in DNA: TGCAGCGTTCGACAGGGGGCAGGGGATGAGCAGTTCTTC.

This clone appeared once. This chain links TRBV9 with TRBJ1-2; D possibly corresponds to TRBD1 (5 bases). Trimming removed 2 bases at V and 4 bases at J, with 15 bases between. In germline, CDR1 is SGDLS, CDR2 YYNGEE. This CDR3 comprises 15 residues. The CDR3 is CASSVTTSTVYGYTF. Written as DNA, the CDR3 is TGTGCCAGCAGCGTTACCACATCGACAGTCTATGGCTACACCTTC.

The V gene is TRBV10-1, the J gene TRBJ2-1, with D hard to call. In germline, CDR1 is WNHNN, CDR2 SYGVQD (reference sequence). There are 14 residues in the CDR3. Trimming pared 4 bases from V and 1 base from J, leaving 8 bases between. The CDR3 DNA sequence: TGCGCCAGCAGTGGTGGAGTATCCTACAATGAGCAGTTCTTC. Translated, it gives CASSGGVSYNEQFF.

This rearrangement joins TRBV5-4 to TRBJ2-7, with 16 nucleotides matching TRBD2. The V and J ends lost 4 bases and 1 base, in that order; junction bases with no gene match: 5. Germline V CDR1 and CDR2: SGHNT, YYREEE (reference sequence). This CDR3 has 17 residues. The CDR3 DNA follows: TGTGCCAGCAGCCAGGGGACTAGCGGGAGGGTATCCTACGAGCAGTACTTC. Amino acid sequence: CASSQGTSGRVSYEQYF.

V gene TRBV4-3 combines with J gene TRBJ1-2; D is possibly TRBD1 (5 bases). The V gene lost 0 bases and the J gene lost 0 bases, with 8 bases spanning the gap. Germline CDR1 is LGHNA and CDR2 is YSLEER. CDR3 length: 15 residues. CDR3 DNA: TGCGCCAGCAGCCAAGAGAGGGACCCTAACTATGGCTACACCTTC. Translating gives CASSQERDPNYGYTF.

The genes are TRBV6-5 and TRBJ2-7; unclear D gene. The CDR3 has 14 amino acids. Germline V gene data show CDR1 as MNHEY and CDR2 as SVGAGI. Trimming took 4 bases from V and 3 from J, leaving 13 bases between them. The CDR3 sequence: CASSFGPEFYEQYF. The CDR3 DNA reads TGTGCCAGCAGTTTTGGGCCAGAATTCTACGAGCAGTACTTC.

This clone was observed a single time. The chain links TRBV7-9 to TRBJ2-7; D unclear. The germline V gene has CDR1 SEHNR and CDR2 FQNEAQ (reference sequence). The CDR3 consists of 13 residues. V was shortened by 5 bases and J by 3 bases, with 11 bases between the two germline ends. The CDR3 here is CASSTVENYEQYF. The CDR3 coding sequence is TGTGCCAGCAGCACCGTAGAGAACTACGAGCAGTACTTC.

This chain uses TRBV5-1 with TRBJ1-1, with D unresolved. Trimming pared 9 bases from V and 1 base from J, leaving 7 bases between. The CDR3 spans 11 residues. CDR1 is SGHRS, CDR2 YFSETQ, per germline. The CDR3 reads CAIRGNTEAFF. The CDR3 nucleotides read TGCGCCATCCGGGGGAACACTGAAGCTTTCTTT.

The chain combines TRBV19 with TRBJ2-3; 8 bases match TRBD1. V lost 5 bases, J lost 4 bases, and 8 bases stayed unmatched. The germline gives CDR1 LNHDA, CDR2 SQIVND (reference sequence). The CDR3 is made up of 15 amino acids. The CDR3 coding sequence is TGTGCCAGTAGTCATTTGACAGGGGTGCCAGATACGCAGTATTTT. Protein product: CASSHLTGVPDTQYF. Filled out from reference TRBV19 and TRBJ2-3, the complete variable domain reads DGGITQSPKYLFRKEGQNVTLSCEQNLNHDAMYWYRQDPGQGLRLIYYSQIVNDFQKGDIAEGYSVSREKKESFPLTVTSAQKNPTAFYLCASSHLTGVPDTQYFGPGTRLTVL.

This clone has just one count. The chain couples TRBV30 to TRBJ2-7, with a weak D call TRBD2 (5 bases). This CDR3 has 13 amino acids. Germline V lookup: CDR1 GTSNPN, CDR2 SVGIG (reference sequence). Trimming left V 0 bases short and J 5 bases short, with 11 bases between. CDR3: CAWSVRVSHEQYF. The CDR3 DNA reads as TGTGCCTGGAGTGTGAGGGTTTCGCACGAGCAGTACTTC.

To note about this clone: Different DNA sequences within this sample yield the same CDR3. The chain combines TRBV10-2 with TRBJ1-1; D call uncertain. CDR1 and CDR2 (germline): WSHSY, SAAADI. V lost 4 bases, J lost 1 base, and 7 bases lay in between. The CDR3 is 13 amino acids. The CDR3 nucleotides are TGCGCCAGCAGTGGACCCCGGAACACTGAAGCTTTCTTT. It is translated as CASSGPRNTEAFF.

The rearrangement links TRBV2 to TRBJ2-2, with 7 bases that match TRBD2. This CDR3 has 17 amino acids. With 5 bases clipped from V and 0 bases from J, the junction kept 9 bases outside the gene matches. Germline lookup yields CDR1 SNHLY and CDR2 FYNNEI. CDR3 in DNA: TGTGCCAGCAGTAGTGGTATAGCGGGCGCGAACACCGGGGAGCTGTTTTTT. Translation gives CASSSGIAGANTGELFF.

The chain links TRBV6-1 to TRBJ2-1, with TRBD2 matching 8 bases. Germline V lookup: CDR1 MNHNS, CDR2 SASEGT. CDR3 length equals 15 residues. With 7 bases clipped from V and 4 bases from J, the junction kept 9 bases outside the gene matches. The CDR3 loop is CASTSWREVYNEQFF. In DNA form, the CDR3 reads TGTGCCAGCACGTCGTGGCGGGAGGTATACAATGAGCAGTTCTTC.

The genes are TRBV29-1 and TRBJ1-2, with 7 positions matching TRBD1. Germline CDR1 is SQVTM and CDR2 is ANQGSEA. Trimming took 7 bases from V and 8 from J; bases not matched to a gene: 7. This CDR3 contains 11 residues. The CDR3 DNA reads TGCAGCGCCGGGACAGCAGGGGGCTACACCTTC. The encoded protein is CSAGTAGGYTF. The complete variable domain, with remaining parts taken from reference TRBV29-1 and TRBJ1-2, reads SAVISQKPSRDICQRGTSLTIQCQVDSQVTMMFWYRQQPGQSLTLIATANQGSEATYESGFVIDKFPISRPNLTFSTLTVSNMSPEDSSIYLCSAGTAGGYTFGSGTRLTVV.